The TCR beta chain under discussion was sequenced for a study of T cell responses to AZD1222 COVID-19 vaccine. In regard to this clone: Its cognate antigen is unknown.

The length of the CDR3 is 14 residues. Germline V lookup: CDR1 LNHDA, CDR2 SQIVND (reference sequence). V lost 3 bases and J 5 bases, leaving 13 bases between the germline ends. Libraries were prepared by immunoSEQ multiplex PCR; TCRdb keeps only in-frame clonotypes and omits some of them. The sample yields 150,000 to 170,000 clones, 88% seen once. The study's findings and limits: Among those given AZD1222, only 6 or 7 were seropositive at baseline. Spike-wide coverage was observed for vaccine-associated CD4 TCRs, with dominant responses at 160-218 and 743-854.

The sequenced sample was peripheral blood, obtained on day 0 of AZD1222 vaccination. The sequence derives from an adult in good health. The V gene is TRBV19, the J gene TRBJ1-2; unclear D gene. The CDR3 protein is CASSMAALGYGYTF. CDR3 sequence (DNA): TGTGCCAGTAGTATGGCGGCCTTGGGGTATGGCTACACCTTC.